This TCR beta chain was found in a study of human T cells and chemical hapten exposure. TCRdb fed the RACE reads into MiXCR, producing one record per CDR3 protein. The sample has about 93,000 distinct CDR3 sequences, over 8% seen once. Sample time point: healthy volunteer bleed at 2 weeks. Researchers extracted total RNA from unfractionated whole blood. The germline CDR1 and CDR2 sequences are SGHTA and FQGNSA. Unmatched junction bases numbered 7, after V lost 5 bases and J lost 3 bases. The CDR3 is 14 residues long. The sequencing sample was made of whole blood. The clonotype originates from a female donor in good health. Some clones in this sample may be carry-over from other donors' samples. V gene TRBV7-2 combines with J gene TRBJ2-7; 7 bases align to TRBD2. CDR3 amino acids: CASSPSSGVYEQYF. CDR3 bases: TGTGCCAGCAGCCCATCGAGCGGGGTCTACGAGCAGTACTTC.